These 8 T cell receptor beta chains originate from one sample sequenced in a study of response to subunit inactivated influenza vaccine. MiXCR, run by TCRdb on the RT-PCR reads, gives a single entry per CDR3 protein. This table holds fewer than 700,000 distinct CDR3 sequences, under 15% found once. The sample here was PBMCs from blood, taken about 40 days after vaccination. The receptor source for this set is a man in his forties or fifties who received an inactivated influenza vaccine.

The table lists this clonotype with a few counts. CDR3 region: CAIGQGDYGYTF. The CDR3 region has the DNA TGTGCCATCGGACAGGGTGACTATGGCTACACCTTC. This sequence joins TRBV10-3 and TRBJ1-2; TRBD1 matches at 8 bases. Germline assignment: CDR1 ENHRY and CDR2 SYGVKD. The CDR3 contains 12 residues. V trimming: 8 bases; J trimming: 3 bases; junction bases outside the gene matches: 2.

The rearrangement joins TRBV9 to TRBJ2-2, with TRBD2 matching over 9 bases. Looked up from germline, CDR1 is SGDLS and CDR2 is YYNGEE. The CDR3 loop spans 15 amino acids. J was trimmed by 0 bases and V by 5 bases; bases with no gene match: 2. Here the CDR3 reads CASRASGTNTGELFF. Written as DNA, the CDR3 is TGTGCCAGCAGGGCTAGCGGGACGAACACCGGGGAGCTGTTTTTT.

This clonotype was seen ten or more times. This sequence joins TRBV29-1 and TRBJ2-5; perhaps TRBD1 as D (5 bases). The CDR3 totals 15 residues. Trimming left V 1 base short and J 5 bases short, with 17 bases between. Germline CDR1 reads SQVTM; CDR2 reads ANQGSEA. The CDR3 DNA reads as TGCAGCGTTGAAGGAGGACAAAGGTCGACGGAGACCCAGTACTTC. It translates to CSVEGGQRSTETQYF. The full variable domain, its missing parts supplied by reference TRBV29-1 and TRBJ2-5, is SAVISQKPSRDICQRGTSLTIQCQVDSQVTMMFWYRQQPGQSLTLIATANQGSEATYESGFVIDKFPISRPNLTFSTLTVSNMSPEDSSIYLCSVEGGQRSTETQYFGPGTRLLVL.

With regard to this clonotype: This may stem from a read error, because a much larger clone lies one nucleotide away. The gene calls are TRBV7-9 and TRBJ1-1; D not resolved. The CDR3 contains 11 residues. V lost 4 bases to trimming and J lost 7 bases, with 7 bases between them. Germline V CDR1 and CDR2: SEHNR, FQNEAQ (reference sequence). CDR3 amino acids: CASSSDYEAFF. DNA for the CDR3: TGTGCCAGCAGCTCGGACTATGAAGCTTTCTTT.

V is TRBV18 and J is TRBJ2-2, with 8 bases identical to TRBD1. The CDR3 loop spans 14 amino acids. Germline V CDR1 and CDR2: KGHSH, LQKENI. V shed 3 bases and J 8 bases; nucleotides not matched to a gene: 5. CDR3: CASSPDRAIGELFF. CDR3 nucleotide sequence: TGTGCCAGCTCACCGGACAGGGCTATTGGGGAGCTGTTTTTT.

The DNA of the CDR3 is TGTGCCAGTAGTCGGCGGGGGACGGCAACTAATGAAAAACTGTTTTTT. It yields the protein CASSRRGTATNEKLFF. The chain combines TRBV19 with TRBJ1-4; weak D call: TRBD1 (5 bases). The CDR3 loop spans 16 amino acids. V was pared by 5 bases and J by 0 bases, with 13 bases between. From germline, CDR1 is LNHDA and CDR2 SQIVND (reference sequence).

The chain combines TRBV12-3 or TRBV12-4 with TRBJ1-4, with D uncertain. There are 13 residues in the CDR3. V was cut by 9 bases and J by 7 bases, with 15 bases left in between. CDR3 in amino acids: CASGLSAGEKLFF. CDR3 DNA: TGTGCCAGTGGGCTTTCGGCAGGTGAAAAACTGTTTTTT.

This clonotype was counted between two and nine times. The CDR3 protein is CASSRRLNEMGTEAFF. The CDR3 nucleotides are TGCGCCAGCAGCCGTAGGTTAAATGAGATGGGGACTGAAGCTTTCTTT. The chain links TRBV4-3 to TRBJ1-1; the D is unclear. V lost 4 bases to trimming and J lost 5 bases, with 20 bases between them. Germline CDR1 reads LGHNA; CDR2 reads YSLEER. CDR3 size: 16 residues.